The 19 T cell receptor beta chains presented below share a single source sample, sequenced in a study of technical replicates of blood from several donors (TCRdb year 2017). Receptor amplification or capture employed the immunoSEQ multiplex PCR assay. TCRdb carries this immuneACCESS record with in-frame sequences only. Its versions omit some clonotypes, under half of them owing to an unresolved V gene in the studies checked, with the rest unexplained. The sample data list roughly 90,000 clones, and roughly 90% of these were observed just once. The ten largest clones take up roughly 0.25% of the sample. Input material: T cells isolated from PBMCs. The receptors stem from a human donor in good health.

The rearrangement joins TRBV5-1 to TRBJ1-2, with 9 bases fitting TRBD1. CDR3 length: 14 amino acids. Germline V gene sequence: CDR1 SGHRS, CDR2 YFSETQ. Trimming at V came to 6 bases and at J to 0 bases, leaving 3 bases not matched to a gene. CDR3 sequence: CASKRDRANYGYTF. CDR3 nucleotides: TGCGCCAGCAAGAGGGACAGGGCTAACTATGGCTACACCTTC.

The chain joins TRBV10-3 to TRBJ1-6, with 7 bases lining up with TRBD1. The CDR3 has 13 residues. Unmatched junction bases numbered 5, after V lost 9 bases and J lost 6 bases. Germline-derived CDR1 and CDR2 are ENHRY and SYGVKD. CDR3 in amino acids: CAIGQALNSPLHF. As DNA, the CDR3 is TGTGCCATAGGACAGGCTCTTAATTCACCCCTCCACTTT.

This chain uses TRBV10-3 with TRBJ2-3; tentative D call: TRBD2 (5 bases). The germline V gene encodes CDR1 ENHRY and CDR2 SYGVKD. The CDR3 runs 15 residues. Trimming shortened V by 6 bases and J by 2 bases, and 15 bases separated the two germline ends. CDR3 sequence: CAISAGEADTDTQYF. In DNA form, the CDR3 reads TGTGCCATCAGCGCCGGGGAAGCGGACACAGATACGCAGTATTTT.

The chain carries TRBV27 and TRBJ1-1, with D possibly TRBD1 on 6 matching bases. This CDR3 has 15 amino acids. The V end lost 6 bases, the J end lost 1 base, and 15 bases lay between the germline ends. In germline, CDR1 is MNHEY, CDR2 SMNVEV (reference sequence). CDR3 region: CASRQGIMRNTEAFF. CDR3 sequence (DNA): TGTGCCAGCAGACAGGGTATAATGAGGAACACTGAAGCTTTCTTT.

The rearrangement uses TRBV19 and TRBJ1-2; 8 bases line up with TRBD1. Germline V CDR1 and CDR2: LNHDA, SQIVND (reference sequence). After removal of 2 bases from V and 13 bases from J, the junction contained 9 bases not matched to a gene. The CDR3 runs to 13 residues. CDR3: CASSITTGEFCTF. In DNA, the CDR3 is TGTGCCAGTAGTATAACGACAGGGGAATTCTGCACCTTC. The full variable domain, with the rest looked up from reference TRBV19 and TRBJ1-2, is DGGITQSPKYLFRKEGQNVTLSCEQNLNHDAMYWYRQDPGQGLRLIYYSQIVNDFQKGDIAEGYSVSREKKESFPLTVTSAQKNPTAFYLCASSITTGEFCTFGSGTRLTVV.

The CDR3: CASSLTVSYEQYF. CDR3 coding DNA: TGCGCCAGCAGCTTGACGGTCTCCTACGAGCAGTACTTC. The chain joins TRBV5-1 to TRBJ2-7; D gene uncertain. The CDR3 loop spans 13 amino acids. Germline assignment: CDR1 SGHRS and CDR2 YFSETQ. V lost 1 base and J lost 0, with 5 bases in between.

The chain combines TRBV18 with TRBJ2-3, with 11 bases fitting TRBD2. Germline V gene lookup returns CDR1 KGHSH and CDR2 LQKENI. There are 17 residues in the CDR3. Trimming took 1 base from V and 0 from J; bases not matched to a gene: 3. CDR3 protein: CASSPRSGRASTDTQYF. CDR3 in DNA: TGTGCCAGCTCACCACGTAGCGGGAGGGCCAGCACAGATACGCAGTATTTT.

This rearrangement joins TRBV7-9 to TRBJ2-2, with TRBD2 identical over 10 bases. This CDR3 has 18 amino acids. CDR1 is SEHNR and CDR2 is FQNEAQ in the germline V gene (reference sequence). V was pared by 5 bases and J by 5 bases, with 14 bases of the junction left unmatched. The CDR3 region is CASSPRRYLAGETGELFF. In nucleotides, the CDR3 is TGTGCCAGCAGCCCCCGGCGGTACCTAGCGGGAGAAACCGGGGAGCTGTTTTTT.

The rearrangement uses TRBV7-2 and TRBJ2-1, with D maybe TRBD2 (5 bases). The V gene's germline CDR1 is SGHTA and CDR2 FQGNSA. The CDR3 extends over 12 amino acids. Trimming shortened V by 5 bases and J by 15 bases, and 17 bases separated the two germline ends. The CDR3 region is CASSPQSGRWFF. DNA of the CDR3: TGTGCCAGCAGCCCCCAGAGCGGAAGGTGGTTCTTC.

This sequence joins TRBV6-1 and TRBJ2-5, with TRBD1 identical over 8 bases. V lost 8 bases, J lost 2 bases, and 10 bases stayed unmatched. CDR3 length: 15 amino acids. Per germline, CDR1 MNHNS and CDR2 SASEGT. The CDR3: CASFLWDRSQETQYF. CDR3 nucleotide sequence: TGTGCCAGCTTCCTCTGGGACAGGTCACAAGAGACCCAGTACTTC.

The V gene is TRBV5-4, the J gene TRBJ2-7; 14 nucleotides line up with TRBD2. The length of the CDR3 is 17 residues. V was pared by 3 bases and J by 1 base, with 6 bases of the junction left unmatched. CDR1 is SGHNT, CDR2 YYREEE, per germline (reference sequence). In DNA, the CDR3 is TGTGCCAGCAGCTGGGGACTAGCGGGAGATTCGTCCTACGAGCAGTACTTC. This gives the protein CASSWGLAGDSSYEQYF.

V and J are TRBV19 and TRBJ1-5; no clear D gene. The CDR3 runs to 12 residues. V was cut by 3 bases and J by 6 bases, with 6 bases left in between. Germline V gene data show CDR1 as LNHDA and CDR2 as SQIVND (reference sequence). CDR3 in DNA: TGTGCCAGTAGTATTAGTGGTCAGCCCCAGCATTTT. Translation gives CASSISGQPQHF.

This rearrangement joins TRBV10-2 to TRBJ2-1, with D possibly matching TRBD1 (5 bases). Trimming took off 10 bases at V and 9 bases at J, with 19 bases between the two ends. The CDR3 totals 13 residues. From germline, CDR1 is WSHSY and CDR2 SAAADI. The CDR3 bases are TGCGCCACTTGCGATCAGGGTCTTGGTGAGCAGTTCTTC. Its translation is CATCDQGLGEQFF.

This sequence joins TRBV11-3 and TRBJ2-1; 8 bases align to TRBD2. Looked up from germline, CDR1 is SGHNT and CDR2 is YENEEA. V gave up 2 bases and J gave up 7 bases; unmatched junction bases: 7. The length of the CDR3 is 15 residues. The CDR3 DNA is TGTGCCAGCAGCTTAAACGGGGGGGCGAAGAATGAGCAGTTCTTC. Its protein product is CASSLNGGAKNEQFF.

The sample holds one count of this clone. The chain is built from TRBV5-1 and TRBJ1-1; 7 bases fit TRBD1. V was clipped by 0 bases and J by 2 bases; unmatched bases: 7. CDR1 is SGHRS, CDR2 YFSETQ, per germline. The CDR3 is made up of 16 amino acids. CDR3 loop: CASSLAKTGINTEAFF. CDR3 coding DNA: TGCGCCAGCAGCTTGGCCAAGACAGGGATCAACACTGAAGCTTTCTTT.

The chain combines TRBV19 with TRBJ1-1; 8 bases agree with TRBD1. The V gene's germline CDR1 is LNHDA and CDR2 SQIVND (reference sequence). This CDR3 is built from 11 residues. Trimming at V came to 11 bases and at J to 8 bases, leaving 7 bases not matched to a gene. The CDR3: CAGTGRREAFF. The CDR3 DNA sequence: TGTGCCGGGACAGGCAGGAGAGAAGCTTTCTTT.

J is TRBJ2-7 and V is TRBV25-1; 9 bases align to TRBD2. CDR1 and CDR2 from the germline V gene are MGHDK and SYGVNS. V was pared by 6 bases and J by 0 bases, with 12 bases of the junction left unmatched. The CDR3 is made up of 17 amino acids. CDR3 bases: TGTGCCAGCAGATTTAGTACTAAAGCGGGGGGCTCCTACGAGCAGTACTTC. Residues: CASRFSTKAGGSYEQYF.

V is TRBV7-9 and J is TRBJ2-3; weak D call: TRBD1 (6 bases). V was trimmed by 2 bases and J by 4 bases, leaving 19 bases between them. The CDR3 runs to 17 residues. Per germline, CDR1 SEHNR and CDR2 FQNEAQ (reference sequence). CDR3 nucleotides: TGTGCCAGCAGCTTAAGATTCACCCAGGGGTTTGCAGATACGCAGTATTTT. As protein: CASSLRFTQGFADTQYF.

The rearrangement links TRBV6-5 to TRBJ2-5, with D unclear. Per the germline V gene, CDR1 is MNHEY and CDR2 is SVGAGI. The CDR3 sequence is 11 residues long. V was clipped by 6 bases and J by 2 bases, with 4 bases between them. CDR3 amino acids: CASSLQETQYF. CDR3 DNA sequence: TGTGCCAGCAGCCTACAAGAGACCCAGTACTTC.